This TCR beta chain was documented in a study of PD-1 blockade in classical Hodgkin lymphoma. V dropped 1 base and J dropped 3 bases, with 10 bases sitting between them. The CDR3 is made up of 15 amino acids. The germline gives CDR1 LGHNA, CDR2 YSLEER. Study results and limitations: Partial responders and progressors had significantly lower baseline TCR diversity. CD4+ TCR diversity, unlike CD8+, rose significantly by C4D1. It was reported that newly diagnosed patients had less baseline TCR diversity than healthy donors.

Data came from immunoSEQ multiplex PCR; TCRdb stores just in-frame clones and leaves some out. The sample lists about 46,000 clones; roughly 80% were seen once. As concerns this clone: Antigen specificity is unknown.

Described time point: cycle 4 day 1 (C4D1), after 5 to 7 weeks of nivolumab. Patients all relapsed after autologous stem cell transplantation, and there was variation in brentuximab vedotin exposure. Relapsed/refractory classical Hodgkin lymphoma patients had complete, partial or progressive responses. This clonotype was obtained from a human donor with classical Hodgkin lymphoma. The material was peripheral blood mononuclear cells (PBMCs), obtained before the fourth cycle of nivolumab. The V call is TRBV4-3, the J call TRBJ2-1, with D hard to call. The CDR3 protein is CASSQGESFYNEQFF. In nucleotides, the CDR3 is TGCGCCAGCAGCCAAGGGGAAAGTTTCTACAATGAGCAGTTCTTC.